Listed here are 3 T cell receptor beta chains from one sample, sequenced in a study of cytomegalovirus exposure and HLA in healthy donors. PCR primers comprised 60 Vbeta and 13 Jbeta primers. Produced via immunoSEQ multiplex PCR; TCRdb's table is partial and in-frame only. The repertoire includes about 85,000 clones, approximately 70% of them detected once, and around 2.3% sits in the top ten. The sequencing input was PBMCs. Receptors originate from a man aged 25-40 years in good health and CMV-seronegative.

This clone showed up just a few times. The rearrangement links TRBV9 to TRBJ2-1, with a weak D call TRBD2 (6 bases). V was shortened by 0 bases and J by 8 bases, with 15 bases between the two germline ends. CDR3 size: 15 residues. The V gene's germline CDR1 is SGDLS and CDR2 YYNGEE. CDR3 sequence: CASSVDREIAHEQFF. As DNA, the CDR3 is TGTGCCAGCAGCGTAGACCGGGAGATCGCGCATGAGCAGTTCTTC.

This clone was observed a handful of times. The V gene is TRBV5-1, the J gene TRBJ1-1; 7 bases match TRBD1. CDR1 and CDR2 (germline): SGHRS, YFSETQ. CDR3 length equals 15 residues. V lost 4 bases to trimming and J lost 1 base; unmatched junction nucleotides: 7. As DNA, the CDR3 is TGCGCCAGCAGCCCAGGGACAGCCTCGAACACTGAAGCTTTCTTT. Its translation is CASSPGTASNTEAFF.

This clone was detected a few times. The chain joins TRBV9 to TRBJ1-1; 10 bases line up with TRBD1. V gave up 3 bases and J gave up 4 bases; unmatched junction bases: 3. The CDR3 loop spans 14 amino acids. Looked up from germline, CDR1 is SGDLS and CDR2 is YYNGEE. The CDR3: CASSGGTGVTEAFF. The CDR3 nucleotides read TGTGCCAGCAGCGGAGGGACAGGGGTCACTGAAGCTTTCTTT.